The 6 T cell receptor beta chains presented below share a single source sample, sequenced in a study of T-cell memory formation after mild COVID-19. In TCRdb, the 5' RACE reads were re-called with MiXCR into one record per CDR3 protein. Of tens of thousands of distinct CDR3 sequences listed, more than 10% are singletons. Material: PBMCs or a T cell subset sorted from them (not recorded which). These receptors were obtained from an adult woman who had mild COVID-19 (a few samples of this study predate the infection). Cell type and time point are not known.

This clonotype has only a few counts. This chain connects TRBV12-3 or TRBV12-4 to TRBJ2-6; D remains ambiguous. This CDR3 is 16 amino acids long. Trimming pared 0 bases from V and 4 bases from J, leaving 10 bases between. The chain's CDR3 is CASSLAQLSGANVLTF. CDR3 DNA: TGTGCCAGCAGTTTAGCGCAGCTTTCCGGGGCCAACGTCCTGACTTTC.

The chain links TRBV10-3 to TRBJ2-2; D tentatively fits TRBD1 or TRBD2 (5 bases each). CDR1 and CDR2 from the germline V gene are ENHRY and SYGVKD. The CDR3 has 12 amino acids. Between the trimmed V and J ends, which lost 8 bases and 3 bases, there was a span of 7 bases. The CDR3 DNA reads TGTGCCATCGGGACGGACACCGGGGAGCTGTTTTTT. Protein product: CAIGTDTGELFF.

This clonotype was recorded a few times. This sequence joins TRBV19 and TRBJ2-7; D is uncertain. Trimming left V 5 bases short and J 2 bases short, with 10 bases between. This CDR3 contains 13 residues. Per the germline V gene, CDR1 is LNHDA and CDR2 is SQIVND (reference sequence). This chain's CDR3 is CASSPRPAYEQYF. The CDR3, as DNA: TGTGCCAGTAGTCCCAGGCCTGCCTACGAGCAGTACTTC.

This chain links TRBV2 with TRBJ1-1, with D unresolved. Trimming took 4 bases from V and 6 from J, leaving 15 bases between them. CDR1 and CDR2 from the germline V gene are SNHLY and FYNNEI. CDR3 length equals 14 residues. CDR3 in amino acids: CASSALSGWAEAFF. CDR3 DNA: TGTGCCAGCAGTGCCCTCAGCGGGTGGGCTGAAGCTTTCTTT.

The sample holds a few counts of this clonotype. This chain uses TRBV7-2 with TRBJ2-5, with D perhaps matching TRBD1 (6 bases). This CDR3 is 14 amino acids long. V shed 5 bases and J shed 3 bases, with 13 bases lying between them. Germline CDR1 SGHTA, CDR2 FQGNSA. CDR3 in amino acids: CASSPGQQEETQYF. In nucleotides, the CDR3 is TGTGCCAGCAGCCCCGGACAGCAAGAAGAGACCCAGTACTTC.

The chain is built from TRBV3-1 and TRBJ2-1; 10 bases map to TRBD2. Germline CDR1 reads LGHDT; CDR2 reads YNNKEL (reference sequence). The V gene end was trimmed by 1 base and the J gene end by 0 bases; junction bases not matched to a gene: 12. This CDR3 has 20 residues. CDR3 coding DNA: TGTGCCAGCAGCCAAGGGGGGCTAGCGGGGGCCCTGAGCTCCTACAATGAGCAGTTCTTC. Translating it yields CASSQGGLAGALSSYNEQFF.